A selection of T cell receptor beta chains follows, all from one sample in a study of T cell changes during pregnancy in multiple sclerosis. The method was immunoSEQ multiplex PCR; TCRdb's version includes in-frame clones alone and lacks a portion of them. This repertoire shows roughly 61,000 clones, 93% found once; its top ten account for under 2%. The sequencing here drew on peripheral blood, taken after pregnancy. These TCRs come from a female donor with multiple sclerosis, enrolled in a pregnancy study. Each CDR3 is given with its conserved first and last residue. D genes are given only for firm matches. Clone size is shown for a subset of rows, as once, few, many or a class of expanded clone.

V gene	D gene	clone size	J gene	CDR3 DNA	CDR3 protein
TRBV7-9	-	once	TRBJ2-5	TGTGCCAGCAGCTCACAACGCAGGGGCCGAGAGACCCAGTACTTC	CASSSQRRGRETQYF
TRBV18	-	-	TRBJ1-1	TGTGCCAGCTCACTAGACAGCTACACTGAAGCTTTCTTT	CASSLDSYTEAFF
TRBV7-9	-	-	TRBJ2-5	TGTGCCAGCAGCTTAGCCCATGCCTCGGGGGAGACCCAGTACTTC	CASSLAHASGETQYF
TRBV14	-	-	TRBJ1-2	TGTGCCAGCAGCCAAGATTACAGCTATGGCTACACCTTC	CASSQDYSYGYTF
TRBV28	TRBD2	few	TRBJ2-7	TGTGCCAGCAGTCCCCCACTAGCGGGAGCGTCGTACGAGCAGTACTTC	CASSPPLAGASYEQYF
TRBV15	TRBD1	-	TRBJ2-7	TGTGCCACCAGCAGAGTCCCGGGACAGGGTGACGAGCAGTACTTC	CATSRVPGQGDEQYF
TRBV7-9	-	-	TRBJ2-5	TGTGCCAGCAGCTTAGCGCTAGAACAAGAGACCCAGTACTTC	CASSLALEQETQYF
TRBV7-2	-	few	TRBJ1-1	TGTGCCAGCAGCTTAGGCAGGAACACTGAAGCTTTCTTT	CASSLGRNTEAFF
TRBV7-2	-	-	TRBJ2-7	TGTGCCAGCAGCCCCCACAGGGAGTCCTACGAGCAGTACTTC	CASSPHRESYEQYF
TRBV29-1	TRBD1	-	TRBJ1-1	TGCAGCGTTGTAGGGGCGGCAGGGGGCTTGACGGGGACTGAAGCTTTCTTT	CSVVGAAGGLTGTEAFF
TRBV6-6	TRBD2	-	TRBJ2-7	TGTGCCAGCAGTTTCTATACGGGACTAGCGGGAGTCGAGCAGTACTTC	CASSFYTGLAGVEQYF
TRBV29-1	-	-	TRBJ2-5	TGCAGCGTTGAGGAGGGTGGAGGGGAGACCCAGTACTTC	CSVEEGGGETQYF
TRBV4-2	TRBD2	-	TRBJ2-3	TGTGCCAGCAGCCAACTTAGCGGGAGGCTTTCCACAGATACGCAGTATTTT	CASSQLSGRLSTDTQYF
TRBV15	-	-	TRBJ2-1	TGTGCCACCAGCAGAGTGCAGGTCGGCTCCTACAATGAGCAGTTCTTC	CATSRVQVGSYNEQFF
TRBV6-5	-	-	TRBJ2-3	TGTGCCAGCAGTTCCCTCACAGATACGCAGTATTTT	CASSSLTDTQYF
TRBV6-5	-	-	TRBJ2-1	TGTGCCAGCAGTGACTCAGGGCGGGATGAGCAGTTCTTC	CASSDSGRDEQFF
TRBV7-9	TRBD2	-	TRBJ2-1	TGTGCCAGCAGGGACACCCCAACTAGCGGACCACCAACCTACAATGAGCAGTTCTTC	CASRDTPTSGPPTYNEQFF
TRBV10-3	-	-	TRBJ2-7	TGTGCCATCAGTGAGATCACCGGGAGTCGCGACGAGCAGTACTTC	CAISEITGSRDEQYF
TRBV6-1	-	-	TRBJ2-5	TGTGCCAGCAGTGAAGCGCCCTTGGCGCAGGGGACCCAGTACTTC	CASSEAPLAQGTQYF
TRBV7-2	-	-	TRBJ2-7	TGTGCCAGCAGCTATGTCACTACCTACGAGCAGTACTTC	CASSYVTTYEQYF
TRBV11-2	TRBD1	-	TRBJ1-5	TGTGCCAGCAGCTTTGGGACAGGCGACAATCAGCCCCAGCATTTT	CASSFGTGDNQPQHF
TRBV11-3	-	-	TRBJ2-7	TGTGCCAGCAGCTCCCGGGACAATTCCTACGAGCAGTACTTC	CASSSRDNSYEQYF
TRBV6-4	-	-	TRBJ1-2	TGTGCCAGCAAGGCAGACCAATGGGGCGGCTACACCTTC	CASKADQWGGYTF
TRBV7-9	TRBD2	-	TRBJ2-3	TGTGCCAGCAGCTACGGAAGCGGGAGGGCCCTCAGGACCACAGATACGCAGTATTTT	CASSYGSGRALRTTDTQYF
TRBV5-1	-	-	TRBJ2-5	TGCGCCAGCAGCTTGGCCGGGGAGACCCAGTACTTC	CASSLAGETQYF
TRBV5-1	TRBD2	once	TRBJ2-1	TGCGCCAGCAGCTTGGAACTAGCGGGGGGAGGGCTCAGGGAGCAGTTCTTC	CASSLELAGGGLREQFF
TRBV15	TRBD2	-	TRBJ2-3	TGTGCCACCAGCAGAGATTCGACTAGCGCGACAGATACGCAGTATTTT	CATSRDSTSATDTQYF
TRBV28	TRBD1	-	TRBJ2-7	TGTGCCAGCAGCGCCCCCGGGACAGGGACCCCCTACGAGCAGTACTTC	CASSAPGTGTPYEQYF
TRBV6-4	-	-	TRBJ2-2	TGTGCCAGCAGTGACTCGGGCCTCCCCAGAACCGGGGAGCTGTTTTTT	CASSDSGLPRTGELFF
TRBV5-5	-	-	TRBJ1-1	TGTGCCAGCAGCTCGCAGGGTATGAACACTGAAGCTTTCTTT	CASSSQGMNTEAFF
TRBV6-1	TRBD1	-	TRBJ2-3	TGTGCCAGCAGTGTGCAGGACAGGGGGCCAGATACGCAGTATTTT	CASSVQDRGPDTQYF
TRBV9	TRBD1	-	TRBJ1-5	TGTGCCAGCAGCGTAGGGACGGGACAGGAAAATCAGCCCCAGCATTTT	CASSVGTGQENQPQHF
TRBV14	-	-	TRBJ1-3	TGTGCCAGCAGCCTAGCAGCTAACACCATATATTTT	CASSLAANTIYF
TRBV11-2	TRBD1	-	TRBJ2-7	TGTGCCAGCAGCTTTGGGACAGGGGACTACGAGCAGTACTTC	CASSFGTGDYEQYF
TRBV6-6	-	-	TRBJ2-5	TGTGCCAGCAGTTTTACTAGTTTGGAGACCCAGTACTTC	CASSFTSLETQYF
TRBV19	TRBD1	-	TRBJ1-4	TGTGCCAGTAGTATGGGGACAGGGGGCCGCGAAGCTAATGAAAAACTGTTTTTT	CASSMGTGGREANEKLFF
TRBV4-2	TRBD2	-	TRBJ2-2	TGTGCCAGCAGCCAAGGCCTAGCGGGGACCGGGGAGCTGTTTTTT	CASSQGLAGTGELFF
TRBV6-1	TRBD2	-	TRBJ2-1	TGTGCCAGCAGTCCCGCGGCGGGAGCCTACAATGAGCAGTTCTTC	CASSPAAGAYNEQFF
TRBV9	-	-	TRBJ2-2	TGTGCCAGCAGCGGGCTAGCGTCGAACACCGGGGAGCTGTTTTTT	CASSGLASNTGELFF
TRBV5-1	-	-	TRBJ2-5	TGCGCCAGCAAAGACTACACAGGACTAGGGGGAGAGACCCAGTACTTC	CASKDYTGLGGETQYF
TRBV5-4	-	-	TRBJ2-7	TGTGCCAGCAGAAGAGCCGGTTCCTACGAGCAGTACTTC	CASRRAGSYEQYF
TRBV5-4	-	-	TRBJ2-2	TGTGCCAGCAGCTTAAGAAGGTCGGGAGTTACCGGGGAGCTGTTTTTT	CASSLRRSGVTGELFF
TRBV7-2	TRBD2	-	TRBJ2-7	TGTGCCAGCAGCTTCCTAAGCGGGGGTGTTGTCGAGCAGTACTTC	CASSFLSGGVVEQYF
TRBV19	-	-	TRBJ1-1	TGTGCCAGTAGTATTTACAGGGACACTGAAGCTTTCTTT	CASSIYRDTEAFF
TRBV11-1	-	-	TRBJ2-2	TGTGCCAGCAGCGCCAGGACAGTTGGCACCGGGGAGCTGTTTTTT	CASSARTVGTGELFF
TRBV9	TRBD1	-	TRBJ1-5	TGTGCCAGCAGTGCGGGACAGGGGGTTAGGCAGCCCCAGCATTTT	CASSAGQGVRQPQHF
TRBV7-2	-	once	TRBJ2-2	TGTGCCAGCAGCTTAGGACAAAACACCGGGGAGCTGTTTTTT	CASSLGQNTGELFF
TRBV5-6	-	-	TRBJ2-5	TGTGCCAGCAGCTTAGTAGACTTAGGGGCAGAGACCCAGTACTTC	CASSLVDLGAETQYF
TRBV18	-	-	TRBJ2-7	TGTGCCAGCTCACCACCTATACGGGAAGGGTCCTACGAGCAGTACTTC	CASSPPIREGSYEQYF
TRBV9	TRBD2	-	TRBJ2-2	TGTGCCAGCAGCGTTAGCGGGGGCACCGGGGAGCTGTTTTTT	CASSVSGGTGELFF
TRBV19	TRBD1	-	TRBJ1-5	TGTGCCAGTAGGGACAGGGGGAACAATCAGCCCCAGCATTTT	CASRDRGNNQPQHF
TRBV10-3	-	-	TRBJ1-1	TGTGCCATCCGACCCCTTCCAGGGGCCGCCGGGGGGACTGAAGCTTTCTTT	CAIRPLPGAAGGTEAFF
TRBV29-1	TRBD2	-	TRBJ2-7	TGCAGCGTCCACCTAGCGGGAAGCTACGAGCAGTACTTC	CSVHLAGSYEQYF
TRBV7-9	TRBD1	-	TRBJ1-1	TGTGCCAGCAGCTCTCGGACCGGACAGGATCGCTTCTTT	CASSSRTGQDRFF
TRBV4-2	-	-	TRBJ1-1	TGTGCCAGCAGCCAGAACGAGGGCACTGAAGCTTTCTTT	CASSQNEGTEAFF
TRBV19	-	-	TRBJ1-1	TGTGCCAGTAGTGAAGAAAGGAGTACTGAAGCTTTCTTT	CASSEERSTEAFF